This TCR beta chain was observed in a study of identical twins. This clonotype was detected many times. TCRdb passed the 5' RACE reads through MiXCR, listing each CDR3 protein once. The sample has fewer than 900,000 distinct CDR3 sequences, about 20% seen once. The CDR3 runs to 15 residues. Germline V gene data show CDR1 as SGHRS and CDR2 as YFSETQ. Trimming pared 0 bases from V and 5 bases from J, leaving 14 bases between. This sample also appeared in a second study, on T cells expressing NK-cell markers. This second study says: In sorted CD3+CD56+NKG2C+, CD3+CD56+NKG2C- and CD3+CD56-NKG2C+ T cells, TCR beta repertoires were obtained. In several donors, dominant clonotypes made up roughly 25-60.1% of CD3+CD56-NKG2C+ cells.

The source of this sequence is a young woman in good health. Source material: PBMCs. The rearrangement links TRBV5-1 to TRBJ2-5; D call uncertain. The CDR3 reads CASSLGTTNIETQYF. The CDR3 DNA reads as TGCGCCAGCAGCTTGGGGACGACGAACATCGAGACCCAGTACTTC.